These T cell receptor beta chains were read from a single sample in a study of blood T cells in healthy people across ages. TCRdb re-called the 5' RACE reads through MiXCR, storing one row per CDR3 protein. The profile covers about 640,000 distinct CDR3 sequences, with about 53% appearing a single time and around 37% taken by the ten largest. The specimen was blood. The receptors originated from a man in his 60s in good health. CDR3s include the opening cysteine and the closing phenylalanine or tryptophan. The order of the fields is clone size, J gene, CDR3 length, V gene, D gene, CDR3 DNA, CDR3 protein. A D gene is named only where the DNA matches it firmly. A row's size may be missing; if present it is once, few, many or a size class.

. | TRBJ1-2 | 14 | TRBV20-1 | . | . | CSAPAGQENYGCTF
. | TRBJ2-3 | 13 | TRBV7-2 | . | TGTGCCAGCAGCTTTCCGGTGGTAGATACGCAGTATTTT | CASSFPVVDTQYF
. | TRBJ2-1 | 13 | TRBV9 | . | TGTGCCAGCAGCGGACAAGGGGGCAATGAGCAGTTCTTC | CASSGQGGNEQFF
. | TRBJ2-6 | 19 | TRBV7-9 | TRBD1 | TGTGCCGGCAGCCCGCGGACAGGCCTATCTAGCTCTGGGGCCAACGTCCTGACTTTC | CAGSPRTGLSSSGANVLTF
. | TRBJ2-1 | 16 | TRBV7-8 | TRBD2 | TGTGCCAGCAGCCCTAGACTAGCGGGGGACAGCAATGAGCAGTTCTTC | CASSPRLAGDSNEQFF
. | TRBJ2-5 | 17 | TRBV20-1 | TRBD2 | TGCAGTGGGTTGGATTTTAGGCTAGCGGGGAGGGAAGAGACCCAGTACTTC | CSGLDFRLAGREETQYF
. | TRBJ2-7 | 13 | TRBV6-2/TRBV6-3 | . | TGTGCCAGCAGTTACAAATCCGAGAACGAGCAGTACTTC | CASSYKSENEQYF
. | TRBJ2-3 | 15 | TRBV4-2 | TRBD2 | TGTGCCAGCAGCCATGCTAGCGGAACCACAGTTACGCAGTATTTT | CASSHASGTTVTQYF
few | TRBJ1-2 | 15 | TRBV3-1 | . | TGTGCCAGCAGCCACAAAGGCGGCAGGGAGCATGGCTACACCTTC | CASSHKGGREHGYTF
many | TRBJ1-5 | 13 | TRBV6-5 | . | TGTGCCAGCACCCAGGGGTTGGGTCAGCCCCAGCATTTT | CASTQGLGQPQHF
. | TRBJ2-7 | 16 | TRBV20-1 | TRBD2 | TGCAGTGCTAACGACCCACAGCGGGGGGGCTGGAATGAGCAGTACTTC | CSANDPQRGGWNEQYF
. | TRBJ1-1 | 13 | TRBV20-1 | . | TGCAGTGCTAGAGAAAGTAGTGGCACTGAAGCTTTCTTT | CSARESSGTEAFF
. | TRBJ1-6 | 15 | TRBV7-2 | . | TGTGCCAGCAGCTTAGTGACTGGAGCGGGTTCACCCCTCCACTTT | CASSLVTGAGSPLHF
. | TRBJ2-7 | 14 | TRBV14 | . | TGTGCCAGCAGCCAACAGGGGCTCTCCTACGAGCAGTACTTC | CASSQQGLSYEQYF
few | TRBJ2-1 | 15 | TRBV11-3 | . | TGTGCCAGCAGCTTAGACGGCGCCTCCGCGGGAGAGCAGTTCTTC | CASSLDGASAGEQFF
. | TRBJ2-1 | 16 | TRBV7-9 | . | TGTGCCAGCAGCTCACACAGGGACGGCTCCTACAATGAGCAGTTCTTC | CASSSHRDGSYNEQFF
few | TRBJ2-1 | 15 | TRBV3-1 | TRBD1 | TGTGCCAGCAGCCTTCCCGTGACAGGGGCGGATGAGCAGTTCTTC | CASSLPVTGADEQFF
. | TRBJ2-4 | 14 | TRBV2 | . | TGTGCCAGCAGAAGCCGGGACACTGAAAACATTCAGTACTTC | CASRSRDTENIQYF
. | TRBJ2-1 | 14 | TRBV19 | . | TGTGCCAGTAGTGTGAGGGAAGGAGACAATGAGCAGTTCTTC | CASSVREGDNEQFF
. | TRBJ1-2 | 14 | TRBV28 | TRBD1 | TGTGCCAGCAAATCTCCGGGACAGGGGGATGGCTACACCTTC | CASKSPGQGDGYTF
. | TRBJ1-4 | 16 | TRBV6-6 | TRBD1 | TGTGCCAGCAGTTGGGGACAGATCGCAACTAATGAAAAACTGTTTTTT | CASSWGQIATNEKLFF
few | TRBJ1-1 | 15 | TRBV5-1 | . | TGCGCCAGCAGCTTGGATGGAGGGCTGAACACTGAAGCTTTCTTT | CASSLDGGLNTEAFF
. | TRBJ2-3 | 16 | TRBV7-2 | TRBD2 | TGTGCCAGCAGCCGTAGCGGGGGGGCTAGCACAGATACGCAGTATTTT | CASSRSGGASTDTQYF
. | TRBJ2-6 | 15 | TRBV15 | . | TGTGCCACCAGCAGAGACCCTGTGGGGGCCAACGTCCTGACTTTC | CATSRDPVGANVLTF
. | TRBJ2-1 | 16 | TRBV5-5 | TRBD2 | TGTGCCAGCAGCTCGTTCGAGAGCGGGGGGGCAAATGAGCAGTTCTTC | CASSSFESGGANEQFF
many | TRBJ2-1 | 18 | TRBV20-1 | TRBD2 | TGCAGTGCTAGAGATCCGGGACTAGCGGGGGGCCCCAACAATCAGCAGTTCTTC | CSARDPGLAGGPNNQQFF
few | TRBJ2-7 | 20 | TRBV27 | TRBD2 | TGTGCCAGCAGTTTACCCGGGACTAGCGGGACTAACAGGTTCAACGACGAGCAGTACTTC | CASSLPGTSGTNRFNDEQYF
few | TRBJ1-6 | 17 | TRBV4-1 | . | TGCGCCAGCAGCCAAGAGGGGGCCGGCGGCCCTAATTCACCCCTCCACTTT | CASSQEGAGGPNSPLHF
. | TRBJ1-1 | 14 | TRBV10-3 | TRBD1 | TGTGCCATCAGTGTGTTACAGGGGAGCACTGAAGCTTTCTTT | CAISVLQGSTEAFF